This paragraph covers one T cell receptor (beta chain) sequence. Antigen specificity is unknown. Unmatched junction bases numbered 13, after V lost 4 bases and J lost 2 bases. Looked up from germline, CDR1 is MGHRA and CDR2 is YSYEKL. This CDR3 region has 17 residues. The data are from a study of blood T cells in healthy people across ages. Study-wide results and caveats: The study regarded diversity estimates from one million T cells as underestimates. Diversity was higher, and naive CD4+ cells more numerous, in long-lived donors than in aged donors.

The authors ran a second PCR of roughly 6 to 12 cycles using a sample-barcoded 5' primer and a J-beta primer mix. TCRdb recomputed calls from the 5' RACE reads with MiXCR, one row per CDR3 protein. Among some 1,500,000 distinct CDR3 sequences, around 40% were seen once, and the ten largest hold about 4.1%. V is TRBV4-1 and J is TRBJ1-2; 7 nucleotides line up with TRBD1. Sequencing used blood. This TCR came from a woman in her late teens or twenties in good health. The CDR3 region has the DNA TGCGCCAGCAGCCTACAGGGGACATCAGCGCAGAACTATGGCTACACCTTC. The encoded protein is CASSLQGTSAQNYGYTF.